This TCR beta chain appears in the sequencing data of a study of glioma-infiltrating T cells. General study results and limits: Only very few CDR3 sequences appeared in both tissue and blood. Non-neoplastic patients had below-expected tissue-blood divergence, while all gliomas exceeded expectation.

TCR alpha and beta CDR3 regions were amplified from RNA using iRepertoire nested multiplex PCR. One-step reverse transcription and amplification started from approximately 100-400 ng of tissue mRNA or PBMC total RNA. TCRdb reanalysed the multiplex PCR reads using MiXCR and keeps one entry per CDR3 protein. This table has more than 300,000 distinct CDR3 sequences, approximately 42% appearing once. This clonotype has at least ten counts. As yet, its antigen is unknown. In germline, CDR1 is MDHEN, CDR2 SYDVKM. The germline V and J ends were trimmed by 4 bases and 2 bases, with 15 bases remaining between them. The CDR3 totals 16 residues.

This clonotype was sampled from a human donor with low-grade glioma or glioblastoma, undergoing nonglioma brain surgery, or in good health (not recorded which). The chain recombines TRBV28 with TRBJ1-5; D unclear. The sample was glioma tissue, nonneoplastic brain tissue, or PBMCs (not recorded which). CDR3 nucleotides: TGTGCCAGCAGTTCCCCTGCCGTATTGGGCAATCAGCCCCAGCATTTT. Its protein is CASSSPAVLGNQPQHF.